This TCR beta chain was found in a study of T cells in Graves' hyperthyroidism and ophthalmopathy. Amplification of TCR beta CDR3 regions used RNA as the template. The TCR CDR3 was amplified in a first-round RT-PCR using the HTBI primer set. TCRdb called the multiplex PCR reads again in MiXCR, with one record for every CDR3 protein. The sample records about 510,000 distinct CDR3 sequences, 14% being singletons. The germline V and J ends were trimmed by 1 base and 1 base, with 7 bases remaining between them. The germline V gene encodes CDR1 SGHAT and CDR2 FQNNGV. The CDR3 spans 14 residues. This clonotype was seen repeatedly, ten times or more.

The chain couples TRBV11-2 to TRBJ1-1; no clear D. Sequenced material: blood. This clonotype originated in a middle-aged woman with Graves' hyperthyroidism. The CDR3 nucleotides are TGTGCCAGCAGCTTAGGAATAGGGAACACTGAAGCTTTCTTT. This encodes CASSLGIGNTEAFF.